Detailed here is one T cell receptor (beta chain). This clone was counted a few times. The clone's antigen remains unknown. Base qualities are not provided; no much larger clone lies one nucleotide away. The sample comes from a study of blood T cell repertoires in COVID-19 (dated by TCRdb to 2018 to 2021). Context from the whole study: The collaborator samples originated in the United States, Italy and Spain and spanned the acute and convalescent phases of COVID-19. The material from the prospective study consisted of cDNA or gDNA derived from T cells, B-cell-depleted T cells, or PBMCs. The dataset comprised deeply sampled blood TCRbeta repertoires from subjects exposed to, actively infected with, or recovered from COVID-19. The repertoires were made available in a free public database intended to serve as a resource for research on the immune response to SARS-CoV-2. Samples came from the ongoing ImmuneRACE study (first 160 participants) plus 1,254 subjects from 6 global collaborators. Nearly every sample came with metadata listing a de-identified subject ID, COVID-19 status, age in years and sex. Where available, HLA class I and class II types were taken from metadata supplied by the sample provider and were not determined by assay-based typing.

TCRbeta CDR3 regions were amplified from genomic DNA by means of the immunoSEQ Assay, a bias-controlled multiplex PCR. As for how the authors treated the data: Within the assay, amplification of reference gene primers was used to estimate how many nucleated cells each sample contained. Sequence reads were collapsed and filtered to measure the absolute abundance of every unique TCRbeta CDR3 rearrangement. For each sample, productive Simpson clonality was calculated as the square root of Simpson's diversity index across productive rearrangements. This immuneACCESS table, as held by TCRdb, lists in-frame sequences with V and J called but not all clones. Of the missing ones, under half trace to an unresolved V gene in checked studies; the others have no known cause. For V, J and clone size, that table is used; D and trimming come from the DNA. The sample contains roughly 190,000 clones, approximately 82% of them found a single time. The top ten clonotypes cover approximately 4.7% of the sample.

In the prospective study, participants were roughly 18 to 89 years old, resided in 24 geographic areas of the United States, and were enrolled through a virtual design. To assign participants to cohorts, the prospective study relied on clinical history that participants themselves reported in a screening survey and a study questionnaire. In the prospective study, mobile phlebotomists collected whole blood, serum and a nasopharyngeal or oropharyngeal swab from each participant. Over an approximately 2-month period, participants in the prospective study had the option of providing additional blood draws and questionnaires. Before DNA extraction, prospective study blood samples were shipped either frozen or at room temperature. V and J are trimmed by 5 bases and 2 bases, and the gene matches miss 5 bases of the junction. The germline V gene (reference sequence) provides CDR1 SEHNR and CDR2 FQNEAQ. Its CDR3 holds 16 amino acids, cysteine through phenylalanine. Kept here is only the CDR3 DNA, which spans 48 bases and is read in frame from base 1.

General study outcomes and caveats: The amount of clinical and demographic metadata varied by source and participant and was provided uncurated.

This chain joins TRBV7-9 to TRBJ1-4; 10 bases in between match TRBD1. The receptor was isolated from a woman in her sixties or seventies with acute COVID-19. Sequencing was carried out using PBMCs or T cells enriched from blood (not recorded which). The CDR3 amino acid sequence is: CASSPGQGVTNEKLFF. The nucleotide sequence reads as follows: TGTGCCAGCAGCCCAGGACAGGGGGTGACTAATGAAAAACTGTTTTTT.